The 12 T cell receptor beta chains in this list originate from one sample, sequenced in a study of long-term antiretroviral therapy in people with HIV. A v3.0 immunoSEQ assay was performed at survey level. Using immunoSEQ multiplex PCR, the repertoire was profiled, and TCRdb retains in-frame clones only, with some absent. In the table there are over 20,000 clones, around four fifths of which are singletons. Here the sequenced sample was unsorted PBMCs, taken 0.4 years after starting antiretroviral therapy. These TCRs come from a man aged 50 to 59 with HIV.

The CDR3: CASSLEGASNEKLFF. DNA of the CDR3: TGTGCCAGCAGCTTAGAGGGGGCCTCTAATGAAAAACTGTTTTTT. The genes are TRBV5-6 and TRBJ1-4; 7 bases are a match to TRBD1. Germline CDR1 and CDR2: SGHDT and YYEEEE. Losses at the gene ends were 2 bases for V and 3 bases for J; bases not matched to a gene: 4. The CDR3 consists of 15 residues.

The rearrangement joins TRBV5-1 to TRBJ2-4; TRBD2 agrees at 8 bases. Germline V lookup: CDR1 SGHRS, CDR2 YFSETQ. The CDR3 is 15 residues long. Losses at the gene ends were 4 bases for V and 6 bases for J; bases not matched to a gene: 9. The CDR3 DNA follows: TGCGCCAGCAGCGTCGGACTAGCTTTCGGAAACATTCAGTACTTC. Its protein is CASSVGLAFGNIQYF.

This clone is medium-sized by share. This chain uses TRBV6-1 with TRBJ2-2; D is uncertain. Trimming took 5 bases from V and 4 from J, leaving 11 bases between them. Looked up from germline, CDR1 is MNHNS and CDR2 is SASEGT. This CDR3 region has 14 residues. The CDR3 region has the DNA TGTGCCAGCAGTAAGGGTTGGGGCACCGGGGAGCTGTTTTTT. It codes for CASSKGWGTGELFF.

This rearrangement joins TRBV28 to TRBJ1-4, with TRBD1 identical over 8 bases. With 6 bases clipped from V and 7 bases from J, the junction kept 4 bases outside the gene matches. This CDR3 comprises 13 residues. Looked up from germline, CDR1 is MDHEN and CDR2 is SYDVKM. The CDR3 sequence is CASRLTGVEKLFF. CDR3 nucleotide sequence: TGTGCCAGCAGGTTGACAGGGGTTGAAAAACTGTTTTTT.

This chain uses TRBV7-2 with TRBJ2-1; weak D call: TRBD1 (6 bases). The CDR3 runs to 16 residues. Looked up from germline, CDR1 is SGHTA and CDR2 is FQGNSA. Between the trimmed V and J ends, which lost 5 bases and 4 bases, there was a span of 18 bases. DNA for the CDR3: TGTGCCAGCAGCATTGGACAGCTCTCCCTATACAATGAGCAGTTCTTC. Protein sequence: CASSIGQLSLYNEQFF.

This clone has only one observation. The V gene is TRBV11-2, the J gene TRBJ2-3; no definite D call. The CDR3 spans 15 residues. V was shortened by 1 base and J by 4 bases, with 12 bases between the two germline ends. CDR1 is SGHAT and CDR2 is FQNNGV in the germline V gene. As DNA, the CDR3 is TGTGCCAGCAGCTTAGCGTTTAAAGGCGCAGATACGCAGTATTTT. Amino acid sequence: CASSLAFKGADTQYF.

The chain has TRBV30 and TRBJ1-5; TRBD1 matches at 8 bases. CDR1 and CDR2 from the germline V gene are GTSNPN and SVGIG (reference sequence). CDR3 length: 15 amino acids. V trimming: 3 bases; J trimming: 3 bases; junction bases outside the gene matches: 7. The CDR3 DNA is TGTGCCTGGAGCTTCCGACAGGGGATCAATCAGCCCCAGCATTTT. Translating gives CAWSFRQGINQPQHF.

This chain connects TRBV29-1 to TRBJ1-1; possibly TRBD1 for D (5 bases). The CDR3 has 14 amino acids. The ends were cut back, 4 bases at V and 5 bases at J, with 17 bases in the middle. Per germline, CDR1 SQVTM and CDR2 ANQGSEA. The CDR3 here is CSVALEGIRTEAFF. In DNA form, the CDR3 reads TGCAGCGTTGCCCTCGAGGGGATAAGGACTGAAGCTTTCTTT.

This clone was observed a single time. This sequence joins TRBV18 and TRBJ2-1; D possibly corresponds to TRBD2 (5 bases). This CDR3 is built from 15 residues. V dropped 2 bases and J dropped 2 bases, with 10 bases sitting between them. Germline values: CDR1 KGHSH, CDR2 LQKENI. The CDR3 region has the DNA TGTGCCAGCTCACCATTTAACGGGGCCTACAATGAGCAGTTCTTC. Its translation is CASSPFNGAYNEQFF.

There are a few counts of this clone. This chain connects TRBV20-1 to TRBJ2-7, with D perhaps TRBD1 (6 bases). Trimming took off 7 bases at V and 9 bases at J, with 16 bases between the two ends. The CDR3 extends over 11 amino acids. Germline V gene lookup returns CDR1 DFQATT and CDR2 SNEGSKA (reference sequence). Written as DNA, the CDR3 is TGCAGTGTAAACAGGGACCTGTGGCAGTACTTC. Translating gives CSVNRDLWQYF.

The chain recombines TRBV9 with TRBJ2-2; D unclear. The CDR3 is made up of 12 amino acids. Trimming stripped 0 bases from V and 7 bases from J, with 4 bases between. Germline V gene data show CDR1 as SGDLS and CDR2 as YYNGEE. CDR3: CASSVGGGELFF. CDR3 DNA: TGTGCCAGCAGCGTAGGAGGCGGGGAGCTGTTTTTT.

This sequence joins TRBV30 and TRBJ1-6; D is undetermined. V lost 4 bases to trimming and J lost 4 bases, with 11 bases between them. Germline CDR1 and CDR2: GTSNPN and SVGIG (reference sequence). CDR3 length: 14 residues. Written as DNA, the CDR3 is TGTGCCTGGACCACCACAGCTTATAATTCACCCCTCCACTTT. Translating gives CAWTTTAYNSPLHF.